This entry lists 27 T cell receptor beta chains sequenced from one sample in a study of shared clonotypes between healthy human individuals. Here immunoSEQ multiplex PCR was the method, and the copy in TCRdb shows in-frame clones only, minus some. The repertoire holds about 550,000 clones, with around 95% as singletons. Only CD45RO-negative cells positively selected for CCR7 counted as naive CD8 cells, so terminally differentiated effector memory CD45RA+ cells were excluded. Sequenced material: naive CD8+ T cells sorted from blood. The receptors originated from a woman between 25 and 40 years old in good health.

The V gene is TRBV2, the J gene TRBJ2-2; 7 bases match TRBD1. This CDR3 spans 13 amino acids. V trimming: 6 bases; J trimming: 4 bases; junction bases outside the gene matches: 2. Germline CDR1 is SNHLY and CDR2 is FYNNEI. CDR3 DNA: TGTGCCAGCAGAGGGGACAGCACCGGGGAGCTGTTTTTT. Amino acids: CASRGDSTGELFF.

J is TRBJ2-7 and V is TRBV5-5; D uncertain. This CDR3 comprises 13 residues. In germline, CDR1 is SGHKS, CDR2 YYEKEE (reference sequence). The V and J ends lost 1 base and 0 bases respectively, with 5 bases between them. In DNA form, the CDR3 reads TGTGCCAGCAGCTTGTACAGCTCCTACGAGCAGTACTTC. It codes for CASSLYSSYEQYF.

The chain is built from TRBV11-2 and TRBJ1-5; D remains ambiguous. V dropped 1 base and J dropped 4 bases, with 5 bases sitting between them. Germline V gene lookup returns CDR1 SGHAT and CDR2 FQNNGV. The CDR3 length is 13 residues. In nucleotides, the CDR3 is TGTGCCAGCAGCTTAGGTGTAAATCAGCCCCAGCATTTT. It yields the protein CASSLGVNQPQHF.

The chain carries TRBV27 and TRBJ2-7; the D is unclear. The CDR3 covers 12 residues. Per germline, CDR1 MNHEY and CDR2 SMNVEV (reference sequence). V dropped 9 bases and J dropped 0 bases, with 9 bases sitting between them. This CDR3 reads CASRSTSYEQYF. CDR3 sequence (DNA): TGTGCCAGTCGAAGCACCTCCTACGAGCAGTACTTC.

The V call is TRBV4-1, the J call TRBJ2-1; a weak D match, TRBD2 (5 bases). V shed 4 bases and J shed 3 bases, with 13 bases lying between them. CDR1 and CDR2 from the germline V gene are MGHRA and YSYEKL. CDR3 length: 15 amino acids. The CDR3 region is CASSRYDGLYNEQFF. The DNA of the CDR3 is TGCGCCAGCAGCCGCTACGACGGACTCTACAATGAGCAGTTCTTC.

The chain joins TRBV28 to TRBJ2-4; no clear D gene. CDR1 is MDHEN and CDR2 is SYDVKM in the germline V gene. This CDR3 spans 13 amino acids. With 3 bases removed from V and 7 bases from J, the gap between germline ends came to 10 bases. The CDR3 DNA follows: TGTGCCAGCAGTTTCCAAGCCGGGAACATTCAGTACTTC. It codes for CASSFQAGNIQYF.

The gene calls are TRBV19 and TRBJ1-2; 10 bases fit TRBD1. CDR1 is LNHDA and CDR2 is SQIVND in the germline V gene (reference sequence). The CDR3 is made up of 15 amino acids. After removal of 7 bases from V and 3 bases from J, the junction contained 8 bases not matched to a gene. The CDR3 coding sequence is TGTGCCAGTACCCCGGGACAGGGGTTCCACTATGGCTACACCTTC. This codes for CASTPGQGFHYGYTF.

The chain joins TRBV29-1 to TRBJ2-1; a possible D gene is TRBD2 (6 bases). V lost 8 bases and J lost 8, with 22 bases in between. In germline, CDR1 is SQVTM, CDR2 ANQGSEA. This CDR3 contains 14 residues. As DNA, the CDR3 is TGCAGCTGCCGGGACTTTATGGCGTTGGATGAGCAGTTCTTC. Encoded protein: CSCRDFMALDEQFF.

The chain uses TRBV27 and TRBJ2-7; D not certain. Trimming cost V 2 bases and J 4 bases, with 9 bases left between them. The CDR3 has 13 residues. CDR1 is MNHEY and CDR2 is SMNVEV in the germline V gene (reference sequence). The CDR3 loop is CASSLGPLYEQYF. CDR3 coding DNA: TGTGCCAGCAGTTTAGGTCCCTTATACGAGCAGTACTTC.

The gene calls are TRBV5-4 and TRBJ2-3; D might be TRBD2 (6 bases). The CDR3 is 16 amino acids. V gave up 4 bases and J gave up 2 bases, with 17 bases separating them. Germline V lookup: CDR1 SGHNT, CDR2 YYREEE (reference sequence). CDR3 amino acids: CASSLAYGGNTDTQYF. The CDR3 bases are TGTGCCAGCAGCCTGGCCTATGGCGGGAACACAGATACGCAGTATTTT.

This chain joins TRBV30 and TRBJ2-7; no reliable D call. Trimming stripped 2 bases from V and 1 base from J, with 6 bases between. The CDR3 extends over 12 amino acids. Germline V CDR1 and CDR2: GTSNPN, SVGIG (reference sequence). The CDR3 nucleotides are TGTGCCTGGAGTTCCCCTTCCTACGAGCAGTACTTC. As protein: CAWSSPSYEQYF.

V usage is TRBV6-6 and J usage is TRBJ1-1, with D unclear. Per the germline V gene, CDR1 is MNHNY and CDR2 is SVGAGI (reference sequence). The CDR3 has 14 residues. Trimming shortened V by 5 bases and J by 0 bases, and 10 bases separated the two germline ends. This chain's CDR3 is CASSELAVNTEAFF. CDR3 coding DNA: TGTGCCAGCAGTGAGTTAGCGGTGAACACTGAAGCTTTCTTT.

This sequence joins TRBV28 and TRBJ1-2; D gene ambiguous. Trimming left V 7 bases short and J 5 bases short, with 14 bases between. This CDR3 comprises 13 residues. The V gene's germline CDR1 is MDHEN and CDR2 SYDVKM. The DNA for the CDR3 is TGTGCCAGCACCCTCCGGGGAACTTATGGCTACACCTTC. Its protein is CASTLRGTYGYTF.

The CDR3 region has the DNA TGTGCCAGCAGCGATATCGGAATGGGTGCGACAAACTCTGGAAACACCATATATTTT. Translation: CASSDIGMGATNSGNTIYF. The gene calls are TRBV5-4 and TRBJ1-3; D unresolved. The germline V and J ends were trimmed by 4 bases and 0 bases, with 23 bases remaining between them. CDR1 and CDR2 from the germline V gene are SGHNT and YYREEE (reference sequence). This CDR3 is built from 19 residues. Based on the CDR3 plus reference TRBV5-4 and TRBJ1-3, the full variable domain is ETGVTQSPTHLIKTRGQQVTLRCSSQSGHNTVSWYQQALGQGPQFIFQYYREEENGRGNFPPRFSGLQFPNYSSELNVNALELDDSALYLCASSDIGMGATNSGNTIYFGEGSWLTVV.

In this sample, this clone turned up once. The same CDR3 arises from other DNA sequences in this sample as well. This rearrangement joins TRBV7-9 to TRBJ2-1; D remains unclear. Trimming took off 3 bases at V and 5 bases at J, with 5 bases between the two ends. The CDR3 is 12 residues long. Germline assignment: CDR1 SEHNR and CDR2 FQNEAQ (reference sequence). The CDR3 region is CASSLLNNEQFF. In DNA, the CDR3 is TGTGCCAGCAGCTTGCTGAACAATGAGCAGTTCTTC.

This clone was seen a single time. The chain is built from TRBV2 and TRBJ1-5; D gene unclear. The V gene's germline CDR1 is SNHLY and CDR2 FYNNEI. V was clipped by 6 bases and J by 2 bases, with 11 bases between them. The CDR3 is made up of 14 amino acids. In nucleotides, the CDR3 is TGTGCCAGCAGCAACTCCGGGGGCAATCAGCCCCAGCATTTT. Translation gives CASSNSGGNQPQHF. Full variable domain (outside the CDR3, taken from reference TRBV2 and TRBJ1-5): EPEVTQTPSHQVTQMGQEVILRCVPISNHLYFYWYRQILGQKVEFLVSFYNNEISEKSEIFDDQFSVERPDGSNFTLKIRSTKLEDSAMYFCASSNSGGNQPQHFGDGTRLSIL.

The chain couples TRBV15 to TRBJ1-5; 7 positions match TRBD1. There are 16 residues in the CDR3. Germline CDR1 reads LNHNV; CDR2 reads YYDKDF (reference sequence). The V segment lost 3 bases and the J segment 8 bases; nucleotides outside the gene matches: 13. DNA of the CDR3: TGTGCCACCAGCAGTGGGACAGCTCGTAGCTATGAGCCCCAGCATTTT. This translates into CATSSGTARSYEPQHF. Together with reference TRBV15 and TRBJ1-5, the CDR3 gives the full variable domain: DAMVIQNPRYQVTQFGKPVTLSCSQTLNHNVMYWYQQKSSQAPKLLFHYYDKDFNNEADTPDNFQSRRPNTSFCFLDIRSPGLGDTAMYLCATSSGTARSYEPQHFGDGTRLSIL.

The sample holds one count of this clone. V and J are TRBV9 and TRBJ2-1, with D possibly TRBD2 on 7 matching bases. Trimming stripped 3 bases from V and 6 bases from J, with 19 bases between. Germline CDR1 reads SGDLS; CDR2 reads YYNGEE. The CDR3 loop spans 16 amino acids. The CDR3 spells CASSGRGGGISNEQFF. CDR3 nucleotide sequence: TGTGCCAGCAGCGGGAGGGGCGGGGGCATCTCCAATGAGCAGTTCTTC.

The chain joins TRBV27 to TRBJ2-3; TRBD2 matches 10 bases. Germline values: CDR1 MNHEY, CDR2 SMNVEV (reference sequence). V lost 0 bases and J lost 7; bases outside the gene matches: 4. The CDR3 length is 15 residues. CDR3 region: CASSLSLAGANTQYF. The CDR3 region has the DNA TGTGCCAGCAGTTTATCGCTAGCGGGAGCAAATACGCAGTATTTT.

The J gene is TRBJ2-7, the V gene TRBV27; D may be TRBD1 (6 bases). The CDR3 loop spans 14 amino acids. From germline, CDR1 is MNHEY and CDR2 SMNVEV (reference sequence). Trimming shortened V by 9 bases and J by 3 bases, and 18 bases separated the two germline ends. This CDR3 reads CASSTANRVYEQYF. CDR3 DNA: TGTGCCAGTTCAACGGCTAACAGGGTCTACGAGCAGTACTTC.

This chain links TRBV13 with TRBJ1-1, with D perhaps TRBD1 (6 bases). The CDR3 consists of 14 residues. The V end was cut by 5 bases, the J end by 4 bases, with 14 bases between. Germline loops: CDR1 PRHDT, CDR2 FYEKMQ (reference sequence). The CDR3 sequence: CASSTLKQGTEAFF. CDR3 bases: TGTGCCAGCAGCACCCTAAAACAGGGCACTGAAGCTTTCTTT.

A single count supports this clone. V gene TRBV28 combines with J gene TRBJ1-2, with 7 positions matching TRBD1. The CDR3 spans 13 residues. V lost 2 bases to trimming and J lost 8 bases; unmatched junction nucleotides: 5. The germline V gene has CDR1 MDHEN and CDR2 SYDVKM. The CDR3 reads CASSLTQGEGYTF. DNA for the CDR3: TGTGCCAGCAGTTTAACGCAGGGGGAAGGCTACACCTTC.

This rearrangement joins TRBV28 to TRBJ2-1, with 7 bases matching TRBD2. This CDR3 is 15 amino acids long. Losses at the gene ends were 2 bases for V and 3 bases for J; bases not matched to a gene: 4. From germline, CDR1 is MDHEN and CDR2 SYDVKM. Here the CDR3 reads CASSLPTSRYNEQFF. DNA of the CDR3: TGTGCCAGCAGTTTACCGACTAGCCGCTACAATGAGCAGTTCTTC.

The gene calls are TRBV19 and TRBJ1-1; TRBD1 agrees at 8 bases. The germline V gene has CDR1 LNHDA and CDR2 SQIVND (reference sequence). The CDR3 has 16 amino acids. V shed 5 bases and J 3 bases; nucleotides not matched to a gene: 11. The CDR3 reads CASSLPGQGPYTEAFF. The CDR3 DNA is TGTGCCAGTAGTCTCCCAGGACAGGGACCCTACACTGAAGCTTTCTTT.

The chain has TRBV6-1 and TRBJ2-3; tentatively, D is TRBD1 or TRBD2 (6 bases each). Trimming removed 1 base from V and 5 bases from J, with 13 bases in between. Germline V gene lookup returns CDR1 MNHNS and CDR2 SASEGT. The CDR3 is 15 residues long. CDR3 nucleotide sequence: TGTGCCAGCAGTGAAGAGGGGGGTAGCGGAGATACGCAGTATTTT. It translates to CASSEEGGSGDTQYF.

This chain uses TRBV14 with TRBJ2-1; D call uncertain. The V gene's germline CDR1 is SGHDN and CDR2 FVKESK. The CDR3 spans 16 residues. Trimming cost V 0 bases and J 5 bases, with 14 bases left between them. The DNA for the CDR3 is TGTGCCAGCAGCCAAGAACTCAGCCTGTTACACAATGAGCAGTTCTTC. Protein product: CASSQELSLLHNEQFF.

The chain employs TRBV5-4 and TRBJ2-3; 7 nucleotides agree with TRBD2. CDR1 is SGHNT and CDR2 is YYREEE in the germline V gene (reference sequence). The CDR3 runs to 16 residues. The V gene end was trimmed by 4 bases and the J gene end by 2 bases; junction bases not matched to a gene: 10. CDR3 sequence reads: CASSPSAGLPTDTQYF. CDR3 DNA: TGTGCCAGCAGCCCATCAGCGGGACTCCCCACAGATACGCAGTATTTT.